This T cell receptor beta chain is from a study of shared clonotypes between healthy human individuals. V gave up 7 bases and J gave up 2 bases, with 19 bases separating them. The CDR3 contains 16 residues. Per the germline V gene, CDR1 is MDHEN and CDR2 is SYDVKM. Points on this clone: Antigen: not known.

Profiled with immunoSEQ multiplex PCR; TCRdb holds only in-frame clones, not every one. The sample yields roughly 2,300,000 clones, approximately 90% seen once. Study-wide results and limits: Shared across a few donors were roughly 4.8% of the naive CD4 clonotypes. Naive subsets usually exceeded memory subsets in estimated richness.

CD4+ cell separation produced CD45RA+ naive and CD45RA-negative memory subsets. The sample was naive CD4+ T cells from PBMCs. Indicated subset: CD45RA+ positively selected. This sequence was found in a man aged 18-30 years in good health. Some clones in this sample may be carry-over from other donors' samples. This chain joins TRBV28 and TRBJ2-3; D could derive from TRBD1 or TRBD2 (5 bases each). The CDR3 loop is CASTPGFGTYTDTQYF. CDR3 nucleotide sequence: TGTGCCAGCACGCCCGGGTTTGGGACCTACACAGATACGCAGTATTTT.